A single sample is the source of the 17 T cell receptor beta chains below, sequenced in a study of T-cell memory formation after mild COVID-19. TCRdb independently ran MiXCR on the 5' RACE reads; one entry per CDR3 protein. The data contain roughly 580,000 distinct CDR3 sequences, around 17% of them singletons. Sequenced material: PBMCs or a T cell subset sorted from them (not recorded which). The source of these receptors is an adult woman who had mild COVID-19 (a few samples of this study predate the infection). Cell type and time point are not known.

The chain couples TRBV11-2 to TRBJ1-2, with 10 bases fitting TRBD1. V trimming: 5 bases; J trimming: 6 bases; junction bases outside the gene matches: 12. Germline assignment: CDR1 SGHAT and CDR2 FQNNGV. CDR3 length equals 16 residues. The DNA for the CDR3 is TGTGCCAGCAGCCCCCCACCCGGGACAGGGGCGCATGGCTACACCTTC. Translated: CASSPPPGTGAHGYTF.

This clonotype was counted at least ten times. The V call is TRBV24-1, the J call TRBJ2-1; no clear D. This CDR3 has 17 residues. Trimming took off 4 bases at V and 1 base at J, with 16 bases between the two ends. Germline CDR1 reads KGHDR; CDR2 reads SFDVKD. CDR3 amino acids: CATSDPRSSYSYNEQFF. In nucleotides, the CDR3 is TGTGCCACCAGTGACCCCCGTTCCTCTTATTCCTACAATGAGCAGTTCTTC.

The chain is built from TRBV6-2 or TRBV6-3 and TRBJ2-1, with D possibly being TRBD2 (6 bases). Trimming removed 7 bases from V and 2 bases from J, with 9 bases in between. The CDR3 extends over 13 amino acids. CDR1 is MNHEY and CDR2 is SVGEGT in the germline V gene. CDR3 amino acids: CASKRVAYNEQFF. As DNA, the CDR3 is TGTGCCAGCAAGCGGGTGGCCTACAATGAGCAGTTCTTC.

This clonotype was observed a handful of times. The CDR3 spells CASSSAREDTQYF. The DNA of the CDR3 is TGTGCCAGCAGCTCCGCCCGCGAAGATACGCAGTATTTT. The rearrangement links TRBV7-2 to TRBJ2-3; D remains unclear. There are 13 residues in the CDR3. Trimming cost V 4 bases and J 5 bases, with 10 bases left between them. Germline CDR1 reads SGHTA; CDR2 reads FQGNSA.

V usage is TRBV3-1 and J usage is TRBJ2-7, with 7 bases lining up with TRBD1. The V gene end was trimmed by 1 base and the J gene end by 3 bases; junction bases not matched to a gene: 9. This CDR3 has 16 amino acids. Germline lookup yields CDR1 LGHDT and CDR2 YNNKEL (reference sequence). The CDR3 loop is CASSQGPTGAGYEQYF. CDR3 bases: TGTGCCAGCAGCCAAGGCCCCACAGGGGCCGGCTACGAGCAGTACTTC.

This clonotype has more than one count but fewer than ten. The chain couples TRBV20-1 to TRBJ2-3, with 10 positions matching TRBD2. This CDR3 is built from 14 residues. The germline V gene encodes CDR1 DFQATT and CDR2 SNEGSKA (reference sequence). With 5 bases clipped from V and 6 bases from J, the junction kept 8 bases outside the gene matches. CDR3 bases: TGCAGTGCTCTACTAGCGGGGAGATCGGATACGCAGTATTTT. Protein product: CSALLAGRSDTQYF.

This clonotype was seen only a few times. This sequence joins TRBV27 and TRBJ2-1; TRBD2 aligns across 10 bases. J was trimmed by 4 bases and V by 2 bases; bases with no gene match: 5. CDR3 size: 16 residues. The germline gives CDR1 MNHEY, CDR2 SMNVEV (reference sequence). DNA for the CDR3: TGTGCCAGCAGTTTACTAGCGGGGGAGTCTTACAATGAGCAGTTCTTC. Residues: CASSLLAGESYNEQFF.

This clonotype was found many times. The chain links TRBV12-3 or TRBV12-4 to TRBJ1-1, with 7 bases fitting TRBD1. CDR3 length equals 14 residues. Trimming cost V 6 bases and J 5 bases; bases outside gene matches: 9. In nucleotides, the CDR3 is TGTGCCAGCAGCCCCCAGGGGGTTCGGACTGAAGCTTTCTTT. This translates into CASSPQGVRTEAFF.

V gene TRBV6-5 combines with J gene TRBJ2-2, with D maybe TRBD2 (5 bases). The germline gives CDR1 MNHEY, CDR2 SVGAGI. V shed 8 bases and J shed 4 bases, with 8 bases lying between them. The CDR3 spans 12 residues. The DNA of the CDR3 is TGTGCCAGCCACGGGGTCACCGGGGAGCTGTTTTTT. As protein: CASHGVTGELFF.

This clonotype was recorded a few times. The chain couples TRBV4-1 to TRBJ2-1, with D perhaps TRBD1 (6 bases). The CDR3 covers 17 residues. V was pared by 1 base and J by 0 bases, with 13 bases between. Germline CDR1 and CDR2: MGHRA and YSYEKL. The DNA of the CDR3 is TGCGCCAGCAGCCAAGTCGGGCAGGGGAGCTCCTACAATGAGCAGTTCTTC. This gives the protein CASSQVGQGSSYNEQFF.

The V call is TRBV7-9, the J call TRBJ1-1, with 8 bases fitting TRBD1. Per the germline V gene, CDR1 is SEHNR and CDR2 is FQNEAQ (reference sequence). Trimming cost V 5 bases and J 3 bases; bases outside gene matches: 8. CDR3 length equals 15 residues. CDR3 DNA: TGTGCCAGCAGCGGCAGGGGGCGCAAGGACACTGAAGCTTTCTTT. This encodes CASSGRGRKDTEAFF.

A few counts support this clonotype. This chain uses TRBV5-5 with TRBJ1-2; no clear D. The CDR3 consists of 13 residues. Per the germline V gene, CDR1 is SGHKS and CDR2 is YYEKEE (reference sequence). V was clipped by 0 bases and J by 3 bases, with 6 bases between them. The CDR3 sequence: CASSLVLDYGYTF. As DNA, the CDR3 is TGTGCCAGCAGCTTGGTGTTAGACTATGGCTACACCTTC.

This clonotype occurred a few times. The genes are TRBV7-2 and TRBJ2-5, with 13 bases identical to TRBD2. In germline, CDR1 is SGHTA, CDR2 FQGNSA. Trimming took 5 bases from V and 5 from J; bases not matched to a gene: 8. The CDR3 is 16 amino acids. The CDR3 loop is CASSAGLAGPGETQYF. The CDR3 DNA follows: TGTGCCAGCAGCGCGGGACTAGCGGGGCCCGGGGAGACCCAGTACTTC. Variable domain in full (rest from reference TRBV7-2 and TRBJ2-5): GAGVSQSPSNKVTEKGKDVELRCDPISGHTALYWYRQSLGQGLEFLIYFQGNSAPDKSGLPSDRFSAERTGGSVSTLTIQRTQQEDSAVYLCASSAGLAGPGETQYFGPGTRLLVL.

The rearrangement links TRBV15 to TRBJ1-1; the D is unclear. Trimming took 5 bases from V and 0 from J, leaving 7 bases between them. CDR3 length: 13 amino acids. Per the germline V gene, CDR1 is LNHNV and CDR2 is YYDKDF (reference sequence). The CDR3 coding sequence is TGTGCCACCAGCCAGGAGATGAACACTGAAGCTTTCTTT. Protein: CATSQEMNTEAFF.

CDR3 amino acids: CASTIWGRGGNQPQHF. For the CDR3, the DNA is TGTGCCAGTACCATATGGGGTCGGGGCGGCAATCAGCCCCAGCATTTT. This chain connects TRBV19 to TRBJ1-5, with D possibly TRBD1 on 5 matching bases. The CDR3 totals 16 residues. Trimming left V 7 bases short and J 2 bases short, with 18 bases between. The V gene's germline CDR1 is LNHDA and CDR2 SQIVND (reference sequence).

Many counts were recorded for this clonotype. This chain uses TRBV4-2 with TRBJ1-1, with 8 bases matching TRBD1. This CDR3 is built from 15 residues. Germline values: CDR1 LGHNA, CDR2 YNFKEQ. V lost 0 bases to trimming and J lost 1 base; unmatched junction nucleotides: 1. CDR3 DNA sequence: TGTGCCAGCAGCCAAGACGGACAGGGGAACACTGAAGCTTTCTTT. Its protein product is CASSQDGQGNTEAFF.

The V call is TRBV13, the J call TRBJ2-3; no clear D gene. The CDR3 spans 15 residues. Trimming left V 4 bases short and J 0 bases short, with 11 bases between. Germline V gene data show CDR1 as PRHDT and CDR2 as FYEKMQ (reference sequence). CDR3 DNA: TGTGCCAGCAGCTGGCTGACGGCCAGCACAGATACGCAGTATTTT. Amino acids: CASSWLTASTDTQYF.